A selection of T cell receptor beta chains follows, all from one sample in a study of radiotherapy plus CTLA-4 blockade in lung cancer. TCRdb's table, derived via immunoSEQ multiplex PCR, lists solely in-frame clones and lacks some. The sample shows about 110,000 clones, 70% to 90% of them seen only once. The specimen was peripheral blood, collected from a patient treated with radiotherapy plus ipilimumab. The receptors come from a human donor with non-small cell lung cancer that progressed on radiotherapy plus ipilimumab. Some clones in this sample may be carry-over from other donors' samples. The conserved cysteine and the conserved F or W are not part of the CDR3 here. Not all rows give a size; the values are once, few, many and, for expanded clones, a class.

v_call,j_call,clone_size,cdr3_aa
TRBV11-2,TRBJ2-5,few,ASSHLAGGVLETQY
TRBV2,TRBJ1-2,.,ASSESARRYGYT
TRBV2,TRBJ2-1,.,ASRAGGFWDEQF
TRBV7-9,TRBJ1-2,.,ASSRLNTDRDYGYT
TRBV11-3,TRBJ2-7,.,ASSLGRGISYEQY
TRBV11-2,TRBJ1-1,few,ASSLVPHENTEAF
TRBV2,TRBJ1-1,.,ARGQTNTEAF
TRBV7-8,TRBJ2-7,.,ASRQSGPSYEQY
TRBV5-4,TRBJ1-2,.,ASSQMEGASYGYT
TRBV5-4,TRBJ1-3,.,ASSFSGFFGNTIY
TRBV7-2,TRBJ2-7,.,ASSFSGVGGYEQY
TRBV5-1,TRBJ2-7,.,ASSLEQTHFVYEQY
TRBV18,TRBJ1-2,.,ASSPTETNYGYT
TRBV5-3,TRBJ2-1,.,ARSLYGQF
TRBV18,TRBJ1-6,few,ASSPTGGIGNSPLH
TRBV30,TRBJ1-5,once,AWSVGGDGLREPQH
TRBV19,TRBJ1-2,.,ASMSWQGSYGYT
TRBV6-1,TRBJ2-6,.,ASKTTSGANVLT
TRBV27,TRBJ1-5,.,ASSLSIGEANQPQH
TRBV6-1,TRBJ1-1,.,ASSEDRSLQGAF
TRBV12-5,TRBJ2-5,.,ASGLVGAETQY
TRBV9,TRBJ2-1,.,ASSRTSGVNEQF
TRBV6-5,TRBJ1-2,few,ASSYWYGYT
TRBV5-8,TRBJ1-2,once,ASSLALFANYGYT
TRBV6-1,TRBJ1-5,.,ASSEYSGTGGYSNQPQH
TRBV5-4,TRBJ1-2,.,ASSPESYGYT
TRBV11-2,TRBJ2-5,.,ASSSVETQY
TRBV9,TRBJ1-2,.,ASSVAPLNYGYT
TRBV12-2,TRBJ1-1,.,ASRYSGTDNTEAF